A selection of T cell receptor beta chains follows, all from one sample in a study of T cells after yellow fever vaccination. TCRdb independently ran MiXCR on the 5' RACE reads; one entry per CDR3 protein. Counted here are about 73,000 distinct CDR3 sequences, around 7.3% occurring once; the ten biggest clones make up 41%. The material sequenced was CD8+ T cells sorted from PBMCs, taken on the day of the yellow fever booster vaccination. All receptors derive from a man aged 25 to 40 who received the YFV17D yellow fever vaccine. Each CDR3 is given with its conserved first and last residue. A D gene is named only where the DNA matches it firmly. Clone size is shown for a subset of rows, as once, few, many or a class of expanded clone.

d_call,j_call,v_call,clone_size,cdr3_aa,cdr3_nt
-,TRBJ2-7,TRBV6-1,many,CASTARTPSSYEQYF,TGTGCCAGCACGGCCCGCACCCCTAGTTCCTACGAGCAGTACTTC
TRBD2,TRBJ2-1,TRBV20-1,-,CSAPILAGVDNEQFF,TGCAGTGCGCCGATACTAGCGGGAGTTGACAATGAGCAGTTCTTC
-,TRBJ2-1,TRBV9,few,CASSGGAEGLGSYNEQFF,TGTGCCAGCAGCGGGGGGGCCGAGGGGCTGGGTTCCTACAATGAGCAGTTCTTC
-,TRBJ2-2,TRBV7-9,many,CASSLDTGSNTGELFF,TGTGCCAGCAGCTTAGATACTGGATCGAACACCGGGGAGCTGTTTTTT
TRBD1,TRBJ2-7,TRBV29-1,-,CSVEGPGGIYEQYF,TGCAGCGTTGAAGGGCCAGGGGGTATCTACGAGCAGTACTTC
TRBD2,TRBJ2-1,TRBV9,-,CASSVGGRGLSGNEQFF,TGTGCCAGCAGCGTAGGGGGTAGGGGACTATCGGGCAATGAGCAGTTCTTC
-,TRBJ1-5,TRBV6-2/TRBV6-3,-,CASTVSGVSGNQPQHF,TGTGCCAGCACCGTCTCAGGGGTTAGTGGCAATCAGCCCCAGCATTTT
-,TRBJ1-1,TRBV7-6,few,CASSLGQTTEAFF,TGTGCCAGCAGCTTAGGGCAGACCACTGAAGCTTTCTTT
TRBD2,TRBJ2-7,TRBV27,many,CASSLSGLAEYEQYF,TGTGCCAGCAGTTTATCGGGACTAGCGGAATACGAGCAGTACTTC
TRBD1,TRBJ1-1,TRBV12-3/TRBV12-4,-,CASSTGQATEAFF,TGTGCCAGCAGCACTGGACAGGCCACTGAAGCTTTCTTT
TRBD1,TRBJ2-7,TRBV28,few,CASSPPGQVFSLYF,TGTGCCAGCAGTCCACCGGGACAGGTTTTTAGTTTATATTTC
-,TRBJ2-7,TRBV7-9,-,CALAAGGYEQYF,TGTGCTTTGGCGGCAGGGGGGTACGAGCAGTACTTC
-,TRBJ2-2,TRBV9,few,CASSAGGFSVAGELFF,TGTGCCAGCAGCGCCGGTGGGTTTTCTGTCGCCGGGGAGCTGTTTTTT
-,TRBJ2-1,TRBV20-1,-,CSARPIYNEQFF,TGCAGTGCTAGACCGATCTACAATGAGCAGTTCTTC
TRBD1,TRBJ1-4,TRBV4-3,few,CASSQEQGVAEKLFF,TGCGCCAGCAGCCAAGAACAGGGGGTGGCTGAAAAACTGTTTTTT
TRBD2,TRBJ2-7,TRBV10-1,few,CASSGAGAYEQYF,TGCGCCAGCAGTGGAGCGGGGGCCTACGAGCAGTACTTC
-,TRBJ2-7,TRBV4-2,-,CASSQDKERDSTYEQYF,TGTGCCAGCAGCCAAGATAAGGAACGGGACTCTACCTACGAGCAGTACTTC
TRBD2,TRBJ2-2,TRBV27,-,CASSLSSERELVF,TGTGCCAGCAGTTTATCCTCCGAGCGGGAGCTGGTTTTT
TRBD2,TRBJ2-3,TRBV27,few,CASSQLTGLARSDTQYF,TGTGCCAGCAGCCAATTAACAGGACTAGCGAGGTCAGATACGCAGTATTTT
-,TRBJ2-2,TRBV4-2,many,CASSPRGTDPTGELFF,TGTGCCAGCAGCCCGCGGGGGACAGACCCCACCGGGGAGCTGTTTTTT
TRBD2,TRBJ2-7,TRBV12-3/TRBV12-4,few,CASSPMTSGYEQYF,TGTGCCAGCAGCCCTATGACTAGCGGCTACGAGCAGTACTTC
-,TRBJ2-7,TRBV12-5,few,CASGEGQRAYEQYF,TGTGCTAGTGGGGAGGGACAAAGAGCCTACGAGCAGTACTTC
-,TRBJ2-2,TRBV4-2,few,CASSQDQRDSYGELFF,TGTGCCAGCAGCCAAGATCAACGGGACTCCTACGGGGAGCTGTTTTTT